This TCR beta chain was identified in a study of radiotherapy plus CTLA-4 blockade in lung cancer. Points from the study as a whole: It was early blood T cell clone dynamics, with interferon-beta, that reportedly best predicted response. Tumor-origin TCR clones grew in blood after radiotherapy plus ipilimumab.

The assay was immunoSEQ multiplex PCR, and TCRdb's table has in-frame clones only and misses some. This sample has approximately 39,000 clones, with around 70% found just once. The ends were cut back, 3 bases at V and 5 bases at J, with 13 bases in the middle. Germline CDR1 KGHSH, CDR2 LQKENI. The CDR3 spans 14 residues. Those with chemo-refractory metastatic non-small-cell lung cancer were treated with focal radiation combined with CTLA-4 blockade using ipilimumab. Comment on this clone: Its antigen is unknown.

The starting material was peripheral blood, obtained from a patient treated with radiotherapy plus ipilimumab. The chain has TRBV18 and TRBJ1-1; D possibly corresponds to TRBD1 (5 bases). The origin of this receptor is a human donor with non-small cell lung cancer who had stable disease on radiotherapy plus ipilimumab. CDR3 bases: TGTGCCAGCTCACCCCTCGGGGGGACGACTGAAGCTTTCTTT. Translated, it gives CASSPLGGTTEAFF.